Sequencing of this T cell receptor beta chain was carried out in a study of blood T cell repertoires in COVID-19. Study background: T cells, B-cell-depleted T cells, or PBMCs provided the cDNA or gDNA that served as material.

This table comes from immunoSEQ multiplex PCR, and its TCRdb copy is limited to in-frame clones, with some not included. The sample carries about 250,000 clones, 65% to 90% recorded once. The CDR3 extends over 15 amino acids. CDR1 and CDR2 from the germline V gene are SGHRS and YFSETQ. Unmatched junction bases numbered 6, after V lost 4 bases and J lost 8 bases. The TCR comes from a man between 18 and 29 years old who had recovered from COVID-19. The gene calls are TRBV5-1 and TRBJ2-1, with TRBD2 matching over 13 bases. Material for sequencing was PBMCs or T cells enriched from blood (not recorded which). The CDR3 nucleotides are TGCGCCAGCAGCCCCGGGACTAGCGGGAACGATGAGCAGTTCTTC. This gives the protein CASSPGTSGNDEQFF.